These T cell receptor beta chains were read from a single sample in a study of patients and donors after allogeneic stem cell transplantation. MiXCR was run by TCRdb on the RT-PCR reads, yielding one entry per CDR3 protein. The sample carries over 350,000 distinct CDR3 sequences, under 20% recorded once. Sample: blood, either unsorted or a sorted T cell fraction (not recorded which). The source is a human donor who was either an allogeneic HSCT recipient or a stem cell or donor lymphocyte infusion donor (not recorded which). It is not recorded whose cells these are; they may come from a transplant donor. CDR3s include the opening cysteine and the closing phenylalanine or tryptophan. The D gene is left open where the match is weak. A row's size may be missing; if present it is once, few, many or a size class.

TRBV20-1	-	TRBJ2-1	once	TGCAGTGCCTCCGCCGGGAAAAATGAGCAGTTCTTC	CSASAGKNEQFF
TRBV7-9	TRBD2	TRBJ2-3	-	TGTGCCAGCACCCTGACTAGCGCGAGGGTAACAGATACGCAGTATTTT	CASTLTSARVTDTQYF
TRBV5-1	-	TRBJ2-5	few	TGCGCCAGCAGCTCTGGCAGCAGGGGAGAGACCCAGTACTTC	CASSSGSRGETQYF
TRBV12-5	TRBD1	TRBJ1-1	many	TGTGCTAGTGGTTTGACAGGGGGCGGCACTGAAGCTTTCTTT	CASGLTGGGTEAFF
TRBV20-1	TRBD1	TRBJ1-3	-	TGCAGTGCTCCCCGACAGGGAGCTGGAAACACCATATATTTT	CSAPRQGAGNTIYF
TRBV7-4	-	TRBJ1-1	once	TGTGCCAGCAGCTTCACAGGGATTGAAGCTTTCTTT	CASSFTGIEAFF
TRBV6-1	-	TRBJ1-1	-	TGTGCCAGCAGCGAAGCTCCTCGGACGGCCATGAACACTGAAGCTTTCTTT	CASSEAPRTAMNTEAFF
TRBV9	-	TRBJ2-3	-	TGTGCCAGCAGCGTAGTTGGCGGCACAGATACGCAGTATTTT	CASSVVGGTDTQYF
TRBV7-3	TRBD1	TRBJ2-3	few	TGTGCCAGCAGCCCGCGGACAGGGTCCCCTCTCACAGATACGCAGTATTTT	CASSPRTGSPLTDTQYF
TRBV28	-	TRBJ2-5	-	TGTGCCAGCAGTTTCACCCGCCACGGTGTTGGGACCCAGTACTTC	CASSFTRHGVGTQYF
TRBV5-6	-	TRBJ1-2	-	TGTGCCAGCAGCCACAGCAGTCCTTACTATGGCTACACCTTC	CASSHSSPYYGYTF
TRBV4-2	TRBD2	TRBJ2-3	few	TGTGCCAGCAGCCAACTCCTGGCCCTAGCGGGGGTCACAGATACGCAGTATTTT	CASSQLLALAGVTDTQYF